These 30 T cell receptor beta chains came from one sample sequenced in a study of blood T cell repertoires in COVID-19. Measured with immunoSEQ multiplex PCR; TCRdb has only the in-frame clones, and not every one. Of a few hundred thousand clones detected, more than 75% appear once; the ten largest clones hold 2% to 2.5%. Sequenced sample: peripheral blood. The receptor source for this set is a woman in her 50s with acute or convalescent COVID-19.

This chain joins TRBV28 and TRBJ1-1; tentative D call: TRBD1 (6 bases). CDR1 MDHEN and CDR2 SYDVKM come from the germline V gene. This CDR3 comprises 14 residues. Trimming shortened V by 2 bases and J by 5 bases, and 12 bases separated the two germline ends. The CDR3 nucleotides are TGTGCCAGCAGTTTACTCAGGGGTTGGACTGAAGCTTTCTTT. This gives the protein CASSLLRGWTEAFF.

This rearrangement joins TRBV19 to TRBJ2-7; 7 bases align to TRBD2. Germline values: CDR1 LNHDA, CDR2 SQIVND (reference sequence). This CDR3 is built from 16 residues. The V and J ends lost 5 bases and 4 bases, in that order; junction bases with no gene match: 14. In DNA, the CDR3 is TGTGCCAGTAGTGCTATGACTAGCTCCCTCTATTACGAGCAGTACTTC. It encodes CASSAMTSSLYYEQYF.

The rearrangement joins TRBV5-4 to TRBJ2-5; the D gene is possibly TRBD2 (6 bases). This CDR3 is built from 15 residues. V lost 0 bases and J 5 bases, leaving 14 bases between the germline ends. Germline V gene data show CDR1 as SGHNT and CDR2 as YYREEE (reference sequence). The CDR3 bases are TGTGCCAGCAGCTTGGAGGGAGGTAGTGGGGAGACCCAGTACTTC. Translated, it gives CASSLEGGSGETQYF.

V is TRBV9 and J is TRBJ1-2; 10 bases map to TRBD1. Germline values: CDR1 SGDLS, CDR2 YYNGEE. The CDR3 length is 15 residues. V was pared by 2 bases and J by 7 bases, with 8 bases of the junction left unmatched. The CDR3 loop reads CASSVWTGGAVGYTF. CDR3 coding DNA: TGTGCCAGCAGCGTCTGGACAGGGGGAGCGGTTGGCTACACCTTC.

This chain uses TRBV15 with TRBJ2-7; D not resolved. Germline CDR1 is LNHNV and CDR2 is YYDKDF (reference sequence). The CDR3 is 15 amino acids. The V end lost 1 base, the J end lost 3 bases, and 13 bases lay between the germline ends. DNA for the CDR3: TGTGCCACCAGCAGAGGCAGTTCGCAGGTCTACGAGCAGTACTTC. Its protein is CATSRGSSQVYEQYF.

V gene TRBV5-3 combines with J gene TRBJ1-5; 7 bases fit TRBD1. TRBV5-3 is reported as an ORF; its role is uncertain. Trimming removed 3 bases from V and 4 bases from J; junction bases left unmatched: 4. This CDR3 has 14 amino acids. CDR3 nucleotide sequence: TGTGCCAGAAGCTACGGACAGGCTAATCAGCCCCAGCATTTT. It is translated as CARSYGQANQPQHF.

The chain uses TRBV7-3 and TRBJ2-1; D may be TRBD1 (6 bases). Trimming removed 5 bases at V and 3 bases at J, with 14 bases between. Germline V gives CDR1 SGHTA, CDR2 FQGTGA. The CDR3 runs 15 residues. The chain's CDR3 is CASSPGQGHYNEQFF. DNA of the CDR3: TGTGCCAGCAGCCCCGGTCAGGGACACTACAATGAGCAGTTCTTC.

The chain employs TRBV24-1 and TRBJ2-3, with 7 bases identical to TRBD2. The V gene's germline CDR1 is KGHDR and CDR2 SFDVKD. The CDR3 totals 17 residues. The junction had 10 bases not matched to a gene; V was cut back by 4 bases and J by 1 base. CDR3 amino acids: CATSEWGGRGGTDTQYF. The CDR3 DNA reads TGTGCCACCAGTGAGTGGGGCGGGAGAGGGGGCACAGATACGCAGTATTTT.

This chain uses TRBV29-1 with TRBJ2-7; 7 positions match TRBD1. The V gene end was trimmed by 5 bases and the J gene end by 2 bases; junction bases not matched to a gene: 9. CDR3 length: 14 amino acids. Germline V gives CDR1 SQVTM, CDR2 ANQGSEA. The CDR3 nucleotides read TGCAGCGTTCTCAGTAGGGACAGCACCTACGAGCAGTACTTC. It translates to CSVLSRDSTYEQYF.

The chain combines TRBV7-6 with TRBJ2-1; 8 positions match TRBD1. The CDR3 is 18 residues long. J was trimmed by 7 bases and V by 5 bases; bases with no gene match: 19. Germline assignment: CDR1 SGHVS and CDR2 FNYEAQ. CDR3 amino acids: CASSHFNYGDRSPNEQFF. For the CDR3, the DNA is TGTGCCAGCAGCCATTTTAATTATGGGGACAGGTCCCCGAATGAGCAGTTCTTC.

This clone showed up just once. The rearrangement links TRBV4-3 to TRBJ2-7; tentatively, D is TRBD1 (5 bases). The V and J ends lost 0 bases and 2 bases respectively, with 14 bases between them. Germline-derived CDR1 and CDR2 are LGHNA and YSLEER. The CDR3 has 16 amino acids. This CDR3 is CASSQDVVRGAYEQYF. The DNA for the CDR3 is TGCGCCAGCAGCCAAGATGTGGTAAGGGGCGCCTACGAGCAGTACTTC.

This clone has a single count. The CDR3: CASSAAGAAYEQYF. CDR3 nucleotide sequence: TGTGCCAGCAGTGCAGCGGGGGCTGCCTACGAGCAGTACTTC. This chain links TRBV2 with TRBJ2-7; 8 positions agree with TRBD2. CDR1 and CDR2 (germline): SNHLY, FYNNEI. CDR3 length equals 14 residues. V shed 4 bases, J shed 2 bases, and the junction held 4 bases outside the gene matches.

The DNA of the CDR3 is TGCGCCAGCAGCTTTGACAGGAACATGGGGGAGACCCAGTACTTC. This codes for CASSFDRNMGETQYF. The genes are TRBV5-1 and TRBJ2-5; possibly TRBD1 for D (6 bases). This CDR3 region has 15 residues. Trimming took off 2 bases at V and 5 bases at J, with 16 bases between the two ends. Germline values: CDR1 SGHRS, CDR2 YFSETQ.

Turning to this clone: Relative to the germline gene, one junction end is altered; a read error may explain this. This rearrangement joins TRBV2 to TRBJ2-1; TRBD2 matches 7 bases. CDR3 size: 11 residues. Germline V gives CDR1 SNHLY, CDR2 FYNNEI. CDR3 nucleotide sequence: TGTGCCAGCAGTGCTGAGACTAGCATCATCTTC. Protein: CASSAETSIIF.

This clone was seen just once. V and J are TRBV5-8 and TRBJ2-7, with D possibly TRBD1 on 6 matching bases. Trimming took off 3 bases at V and 1 base at J, with 8 bases between the two ends. The CDR3 loop spans 13 amino acids. Germline CDR1 reads SGHTS; CDR2 reads YDEGEE. The CDR3 here is CASSSQGSYEQYF. CDR3 sequence (DNA): TGTGCCAGCAGCTCCCAGGGGTCCTACGAGCAGTACTTC. The variable domain in full, with the rest retrieved from reference TRBV5-8 and TRBJ2-7, is EAGVTQSPTHLIKTRGQQATLRCSPISGHTSVYWYQQALGLGLQFLLWYDEGEERNRGNFPPRFSGRQFPNYSSELNVNALELEDSALYLCASSSQGSYEQYFGPGTRLTVT.

The V and J genes are TRBV7-2 and TRBJ2-3, with 15 bases fitting TRBD2. V shed 10 bases and J 4 bases; nucleotides not matched to a gene: 9. CDR3 length: 16 residues. Germline assignment: CDR1 SGHTA and CDR2 FQGNSA. CDR3 DNA sequence: TGTGCCACCCAGGGGACTAGCGGGAGGATCGCAGATACGCAGTATTTT. Translated: CATQGTSGRIADTQYF.

This clone appeared a single time. This chain links TRBV19 with TRBJ1-2, with TRBD1 identical over 10 bases. CDR1 LNHDA and CDR2 SQIVND come from the germline V gene (reference sequence). The CDR3 consists of 16 residues. The J segment lost 5 bases and the V segment lost 7 bases, leaving 13 bases of the junction unmatched. The CDR3 sequence is CASNFVSGTGAYGYTF. CDR3 DNA: TGTGCCAGTAACTTCGTTTCCGGGACAGGGGCTTATGGCTACACCTTC.

The chain is built from TRBV7-8 and TRBJ2-5; TRBD2 agrees at 7 bases. Germline CDR1 reads SGHVS; CDR2 reads FQNEAQ. V lost 4 bases, J lost 3 bases, and 11 bases stayed unmatched. CDR3 length equals 16 residues. The CDR3 region is CASSSTSANKKETQYF. The CDR3 nucleotides read TGTGCCAGCAGCTCTACTAGCGCCAACAAAAAAGAGACCCAGTACTTC.

There are many counts of this clone. The V gene is TRBV9, the J gene TRBJ2-2; 9 nucleotides line up with TRBD1. CDR1 is SGDLS, CDR2 YYNGEE, per germline. V was pared by 0 bases and J by 4 bases, with 1 base of the junction left unmatched. This CDR3 has 15 residues. Written as DNA, the CDR3 is TGTGCCAGCAGCGTAGAGACAGGGGGCACCGGGGAGCTGTTTTTT. It is translated as CASSVETGGTGELFF.

This clone has only one observation. This rearrangement joins TRBV15 to TRBJ2-1; TRBD2 matches at 12 bases. The CDR3 spans 19 residues. The V gene's germline CDR1 is LNHNV and CDR2 YYDKDF (reference sequence). The trim removed 0 bases at V and 3 bases at J, leaving 9 bases unmatched. CDR3 sequence reads: CATSRDRLAGGMFYNEQFF. DNA of the CDR3: TGTGCCACCAGCAGAGATCGCCTAGCGGGAGGGATGTTCTACAATGAGCAGTTCTTC. Filled out from reference TRBV15 and TRBJ2-1, the complete variable domain reads DAMVIQNPRYQVTQFGKPVTLSCSQTLNHNVMYWYQQKSSQAPKLLFHYYDKDFNNEADTPDNFQSRRPNTSFCFLDIRSPGLGDTAMYLCATSRDRLAGGMFYNEQFFGPGTRLTVL.

The V call is TRBV11-3, the J call TRBJ2-2, with D unclear. The CDR3 is 14 amino acids. CDR1 SGHNT and CDR2 YENEEA come from the germline V gene. Deletions cut 1 base from V and 3 bases from J, with 6 bases between. The CDR3 nucleotides read TGTGCCAGCAGCTTAGCCCCCTACACCGGGGAGCTGTTTTTT. Its protein is CASSLAPYTGELFF.

The chain has TRBV27 and TRBJ2-5, with D possibly being TRBD2 (7 bases). The V gene's germline CDR1 is MNHEY and CDR2 SMNVEV (reference sequence). The CDR3 consists of 16 residues. Trimming left V 6 bases short and J 0 bases short, with 17 bases between. The CDR3, as DNA: TGTGCCAGCAGAGGGCGCGGGGGCAGTTACCAAGAGACCCAGTACTTC. It encodes CASRGRGGSYQETQYF.

Comment on this clone: Other DNA sequences in this sample translate to the same CDR3. The chain is built from TRBV7-2 and TRBJ1-4; 11 bases are shared with TRBD1. Per germline, CDR1 SGHTA and CDR2 FQGNSA. V dropped 5 bases and J dropped 6; count of bases not matched to a gene: 2. The CDR3 is made up of 14 amino acids. As DNA, the CDR3 is TGTGCCAGCAGCCGGACAGGGGGCGATGAAAAACTGTTTTTT. Translation: CASSRTGGDEKLFF.

The chain uses TRBV4-1 and TRBJ1-2, with a possible D match to TRBD1 (5 bases). Per germline, CDR1 MGHRA and CDR2 YSYEKL. CDR3 size: 14 residues. V lost 1 base, J lost 4 bases, and 10 bases lay in between. The CDR3 region is CASSQGAGPYGYTF. DNA of the CDR3: TGCGCCAGCAGCCAAGGTGCAGGGCCCTATGGCTACACCTTC.

This chain uses TRBV28 with TRBJ2-7; 12 bases map to TRBD1. The junction had 10 bases not matched to a gene; V was cut back by 7 bases and J by 3 bases. This CDR3 comprises 16 residues. The germline CDR1 and CDR2 sequences are MDHEN and SYDVKM. In DNA form, the CDR3 reads TGTGCCAGCACCCCACGTGGGACAGGGGGCGTCTACGAGCAGTACTTC. As protein: CASTPRGTGGVYEQYF.

The J gene is TRBJ1-4, the V gene TRBV11-2, with 8 bases fitting TRBD1. This CDR3 has 17 residues. Germline V gene data show CDR1 as SGHAT and CDR2 as FQNNGV. V was pared by 3 bases and J by 4 bases, with 10 bases of the junction left unmatched. The CDR3 DNA reads TGTGCCAGCAGCTTCATCAGGGGGCATAGGGGTAATGAAAAACTGTTTTTT. This gives the protein CASSFIRGHRGNEKLFF. The variable domain in full, completed from reference TRBV11-2 and TRBJ1-4, reads EAGVAQSPRYKIIEKRQSVAFWCNPISGHATLYWYQQILGQGPKLLIQFQNNGVVDDSQLPKDRFSAERLKGVDSTLKIQPAKLEDSAVYLCASSFIRGHRGNEKLFFGSGTQLSVL.

The chain links TRBV18 to TRBJ2-7; 13 bases match TRBD2. Germline assignment: CDR1 KGHSH and CDR2 LQKENI. The CDR3 length is 16 residues. V shed 5 bases, J shed 6 bases, and the junction held 10 bases outside the gene matches. DNA for the CDR3: TGTGCCAGCTCATCCGAAACTAGCGGGAGGGCCGGCGAGCAGTACTTC. Protein: CASSSETSGRAGEQYF.

V gene TRBV10-3 combines with J gene TRBJ1-1; no reliable D call. The V gene's germline CDR1 is ENHRY and CDR2 SYGVKD. V lost 6 bases to trimming and J lost 1 base, with 9 bases between them. The CDR3 sequence is 13 residues long. The DNA for the CDR3 is TGTGCCATCAGGGCCCCAAGGAACACTGAAGCTTTCTTT. The encoded protein is CAIRAPRNTEAFF.

The chain links TRBV18 to TRBJ2-1; 11 bases fit TRBD2. Germline V gives CDR1 KGHSH, CDR2 LQKENI. J lost 1 base, V lost 2 bases, and 7 bases had no gene match. CDR3 length: 18 amino acids. The CDR3 reads CASSPSRTSGPSYNEQFF. The DNA of the CDR3 is TGTGCCAGCTCACCATCGAGGACTAGCGGGCCTTCCTACAATGAGCAGTTCTTC.

V gene TRBV5-1 combines with J gene TRBJ1-5; 8 bases line up with TRBD1. V was clipped by 3 bases and J by 7 bases; unmatched bases: 6. CDR3 size: 14 residues. Looked up from germline, CDR1 is SGHRS and CDR2 is YFSETQ. For the CDR3, the DNA is TGCGCCAGCAGCTCGACAGGGGAGGGACAGCCCCAGCATTTT. It encodes CASSSTGEGQPQHF.